Each of the 15 T cell receptor beta chains below was sequenced from the same sample in a study of CD4 T cells in relation to SARS-CoV-2 and coronaviruses. No antigen has been identified for these receptors. Assay: immunoSEQ multiplex PCR; the TCRdb copy retains only in-frame clones and omits some. In the table there are tens of thousands of clones, about three quarters of which are singletons. The unexposed donors gave CD4+ T cells in about 2010-2019, prior to COVID-19. CD4+ T cells were isolated from the cells after nine to eleven days of culture. The sample consisted of CD4+ T cells from PBMCs, cultured in vitro. These receptors all stem from a human donor in good health.

V gene TRBV3-1 (or the pseudogene TRBV3-2) combines with J gene TRBJ1-1; D is perhaps TRBD1 (5 bases). From germline, CDR1 is LGHDT and CDR2 YNNKEL (reference sequence). V lost 4 bases, J lost 5 bases, and 20 bases lay in between. The CDR3 spans 16 residues. Written as DNA, the CDR3 is TGTGCCAGCAGCCCATACCTGTTTGGGGCGGGGACTGAAGCTTTCTTT. This translates into CASSPYLFGAGTEAFF.

V usage is TRBV7-2 and J usage is TRBJ1-1; possible D gene TRBD1, 5 bases. V lost 1 base and J lost 6, with 12 bases in between. CDR3 size: 14 residues. Germline-derived CDR1 and CDR2 are SGHTA and FQGNSA. CDR3 loop: CASSLVGGGAEAFF. For the CDR3, the DNA is TGTGCCAGCAGCTTAGTGGGGGGAGGGGCTGAAGCTTTCTTT. The full variable domain, with the rest looked up from reference TRBV7-2 and TRBJ1-1, is GAGVSQSPSNKVTEKGKDVELRCDPISGHTALYWYRQSLGQGLEFLIYFQGNSAPDKSGLPSDRFSAERTGGSVSTLTIQRTQQEDSAVYLCASSLVGGGAEAFFGQGTRLTVV.

V is TRBV3-1 (or the pseudogene TRBV3-2) and J is TRBJ1-3; 7 bases fit TRBD1. V shed 4 bases, J shed 0 bases, and the junction held 6 bases outside the gene matches. This CDR3 contains 16 residues. The germline gives CDR1 LGHDT, CDR2 YNNKEL (reference sequence). CDR3 nucleotides: TGTGCCAGCAGCCGGGGACAGCGGTTCTCTGGAAACACCATATATTTT. Protein sequence: CASSRGQRFSGNTIYF.

The chain has TRBV24-1 and TRBJ2-5, with a possible D match to TRBD2 (6 bases). The germline V and J ends were trimmed by 3 bases and 2 bases, with 12 bases remaining between them. CDR1 is KGHDR, CDR2 SFDVKD, per germline. The length of the CDR3 is 15 residues. This CDR3 reads CATSDPMGGQETQYF. The CDR3 nucleotides read TGTGCCACCAGTGATCCTATGGGAGGACAAGAGACCCAGTACTTC.

CDR3 amino acids: CASSQTSDTQYF. The CDR3 DNA is TGTGCCAGCAGCCAGACTTCAGATACGCAGTATTTT. The V call is TRBV3-1 (or the pseudogene TRBV3-2), the J call TRBJ2-3; no reliable D call. V was trimmed by 3 bases and J by 4 bases, leaving 5 bases between them. Germline V gives CDR1 LGHDT, CDR2 YNNKEL (reference sequence). CDR3 length: 12 amino acids.

The V call is TRBV9, the J call TRBJ1-1; no definite D call. Between the trimmed V and J ends, which lost 0 bases and 6 bases, there was a span of 12 bases. Germline lookup yields CDR1 SGDLS and CDR2 YYNGEE. This CDR3 has 14 residues. The CDR3 DNA reads TGTGCCAGCAGCGTAGCTCGGGAGAGCGCTGAAGCTTTCTTT. Amino acid sequence: CASSVARESAEAFF. The full variable domain, with the rest looked up from reference TRBV9 and TRBJ1-1, is DSGVTQTPKHLITATGQRVTLRCSPRSGDLSVYWYQQSLDQGLQFLIQYYNGEERAKGNILERFSAQQFPDLHSELNLSSLELGDSALYFCASSVARESAEAFFGQGTRLTVV.

This clone appeared a few times. This sequence joins TRBV27 and TRBJ1-5; TRBD1 is a possible D gene (6 bases). Germline V gives CDR1 MNHEY, CDR2 SMNVEV (reference sequence). V lost 5 bases, J lost 7 bases, and 18 bases lay in between. The CDR3 runs 15 residues. In DNA form, the CDR3 reads TGTGCCAGCAGTCGAAATCCAGGGGTAGGCCAGCCCCAGCATTTT. Protein: CASSRNPGVGQPQHF.

The V gene is TRBV14, the J gene TRBJ1-2; D not resolved. The CDR3 covers 15 residues. V was shortened by 1 base and J by 5 bases, with 14 bases between the two germline ends. CDR1 and CDR2 (germline): SGHDN, FVKESK. The chain's CDR3 is CASSQAGAGGYGYTF. CDR3 coding DNA: TGTGCCAGCAGCCAAGCTGGTGCAGGAGGATATGGCTACACCTTC.

The chain carries TRBV12-3 or TRBV12-4 and TRBJ1-6; no reliable D call. Deletions cut 6 bases from V and 10 bases from J, with 13 bases between. The CDR3 covers 13 residues. DNA for the CDR3: TGTGCCAGCAGACCTAAATTGATATCACCCCTCCACTTT. This encodes CASRPKLISPLHF.

The V call is TRBV11-2, the J call TRBJ2-3; perhaps TRBD2 as D (5 bases). This CDR3 is 12 amino acids long. Germline V gives CDR1 SGHAT, CDR2 FQNNGV. Trimming stripped 2 bases from V and 7 bases from J, with 7 bases between. CDR3 in amino acids: CASSLRLHTQYF. DNA for the CDR3: TGTGCCAGCAGCTTACGACTACATACGCAGTATTTT.

The chain couples TRBV7-9 to TRBJ2-7; no firm D call. Trimming took off 0 bases at V and 1 base at J, with 7 bases between the two ends. The germline V gene has CDR1 SEHNR and CDR2 FQNEAQ (reference sequence). The CDR3 covers 14 residues. CDR3 in DNA: TGTGCCAGCAGCTTAGCTAAGGGTTCCTACGAGCAGTACTTC. Translated, it gives CASSLAKGSYEQYF.

A few counts support this clone. The rearrangement links TRBV11-2 to TRBJ2-7, with TRBD2 identical over 16 bases. The CDR3 has 16 residues. The V gene end was trimmed by 5 bases and the J gene end by 6 bases; junction bases not matched to a gene: 7. CDR1 is SGHAT and CDR2 is FQNNGV in the germline V gene. The CDR3 here is CASSPGTSGREGEQYF. The CDR3 coding sequence is TGTGCCAGCAGCCCCGGGACTAGCGGGAGGGAGGGCGAGCAGTACTTC.

This chain joins TRBV5-4 and TRBJ2-7; 10 nucleotides line up with TRBD2. Germline V gene lookup returns CDR1 SGHNT and CDR2 YYREEE (reference sequence). Trimming at V came to 7 bases and at J to 7 bases, leaving 11 bases not matched to a gene. The CDR3 is 14 residues long. CDR3 residues: CASELASGSGEQYF. CDR3 coding DNA: TGTGCCAGCGAACTTGCTAGCGGGAGTGGGGAGCAGTACTTC. The full variable domain, in which reference TRBV5-4 and TRBJ2-7 provide the parts outside the CDR3, is ETGVTQSPTHLIKTRGQQVTLRCSSQSGHNTVSWYQQALGQGPQFIFQYYREEENGRGNFPPRFSGLQFPNYSSELNVNALELDDSALYLCASELASGSGEQYFGPGTRLTVT.

This clone has just one count. The chain carries TRBV5-1 and TRBJ2-4, with 7 nucleotides matching TRBD2. Germline V gives CDR1 SGHRS, CDR2 YFSETQ. V shed 0 bases, J shed 3 bases, and the junction held 0 bases outside the gene matches. The CDR3 sequence is 14 residues long. The CDR3 loop reads CASSLGTSKNIQYF. The CDR3 DNA sequence: TGCGCCAGCAGCTTGGGGACTAGCAAAAACATTCAGTACTTC.

The V gene is TRBV30, the J gene TRBJ1-2; no clear D gene. Trimming left V 0 bases short and J 3 bases short, with 2 bases between. Per germline, CDR1 GTSNPN and CDR2 SVGIG (reference sequence). This CDR3 has 11 amino acids. The DNA of the CDR3 is TGTGCCTGGAGTGTGGACTATGGCTACACCTTC. As protein: CAWSVDYGYTF. Variable domain in full (rest from reference TRBV30 and TRBJ1-2): SQTIHQWPATLVQPVGSPLSLECTVEGTSNPNLYWYRQAAGRGLQLLFYSVGIGQISSEVPQNLSASRPQDRQFILSSKKLLLSDSGFYLCAWSVDYGYTFGSGTRLTVV.